The 18 T cell receptor beta chains listed next were all sequenced from one sample in a study of cytomegalovirus exposure and HLA in healthy donors. PCR was performed using 60 Vbeta and 13 Jbeta primers. Some clones are missing from TCRdb's copy, which holds only in-frame ones; the method was immunoSEQ multiplex PCR. The table lists 180,000 or so clones, roughly 90% of them singletons. Sequences were obtained from PBMCs. Receptors were obtained from a young woman in good health and CMV-seronegative.

The CDR3 sequence is CASSLRGYEQYF. The CDR3 DNA follows: TGTGCCAGCAGCTTAAGAGGTTACGAGCAGTACTTC. J is TRBJ2-7 and V is TRBV7-8, with D hard to call. Germline V CDR1 and CDR2: SGHVS, FQNEAQ. V was trimmed by 2 bases and J by 4 bases, leaving 6 bases between them. This CDR3 region has 12 residues.

Worth noting for this clone: The sample holds other DNA sequences that translate to the same CDR3. The CDR3 is CASSLGAGGHNEQFF. DNA of the CDR3: TGCGCCAGCAGCTTGGGGGCGGGGGGGCACAATGAGCAGTTCTTC. This chain connects TRBV5-1 to TRBJ2-1; 9 bases line up with TRBD2. Germline-derived CDR1 and CDR2 are SGHRS and YFSETQ. The J segment lost 5 bases and the V segment lost 0 bases, leaving 3 bases of the junction unmatched. The CDR3 totals 15 residues. The complete variable domain, with remaining parts taken from reference TRBV5-1 and TRBJ2-1, reads KAGVTQTPRYLIKTRGQQVTLSCSPISGHRSVSWYQQTPGQGLQFLFEYFSETQRNKGNFPGRFSGRQFSNSRSEMNVSTLELGDSALYLCASSLGAGGHNEQFFGPGTRLTVL.

This clone occurred a few times. This chain uses TRBV9 with TRBJ2-1; 8 bases agree with TRBD2. CDR3 length equals 20 residues. The ends lost 0 bases at V and 3 bases at J; junction bases unmatched: 17. CDR1 is SGDLS, CDR2 YYNGEE, per germline. The CDR3 spells CASSVAVPRGSGRGYNEQFF. Written as DNA, the CDR3 is TGTGCCAGCAGCGTAGCAGTGCCAAGGGGAAGCGGGAGAGGCTACAATGAGCAGTTCTTC.

V and J are TRBV5-1 and TRBJ2-5; perhaps TRBD1 as D (5 bases). The ends were cut back, 1 base at V and 1 base at J, with 14 bases in the middle. The CDR3 covers 16 residues. Germline V gives CDR1 SGHRS, CDR2 YFSETQ. CDR3 protein: CASSLSTWGLQETQYF. The CDR3 nucleotides read TGCGCCAGCAGCTTGTCCACCTGGGGCCTCCAAGAGACCCAGTACTTC. The entire variable domain, with the rest obtained from reference TRBV5-1 and TRBJ2-5, is as follows: KAGVTQTPRYLIKTRGQQVTLSCSPISGHRSVSWYQQTPGQGLQFLFEYFSETQRNKGNFPGRFSGRQFSNSRSEMNVSTLELGDSALYLCASSLSTWGLQETQYFGPGTRLLVL.

The V and J genes are TRBV7-2 and TRBJ2-3; 10 nucleotides match TRBD2. V shed 4 bases, J shed 0 bases, and the junction held 7 bases outside the gene matches. Germline CDR1 is SGHTA and CDR2 is FQGNSA. This CDR3 comprises 17 residues. In DNA form, the CDR3 reads TGTGCCAGCAGCTCGGAGGCTAGCGGGGGAAGCACAGATACGCAGTATTTT. Translated, it gives CASSSEASGGSTDTQYF.

To note about this clone: The sample has other DNA sequences that encode this CDR3 too. The chain recombines TRBV5-1 with TRBJ2-7; a possible D gene is TRBD1 (5 bases). Deletions cut 2 bases from V and 0 bases from J, with 9 bases between. This CDR3 has 14 amino acids. Germline lookup yields CDR1 SGHRS and CDR2 YFSETQ. CDR3 nucleotide sequence: TGCGCCAGCAGCTTAGAAGGGGCCTCCTACGAGCAGTACTTC. Protein: CASSLEGASYEQYF.

The J gene is TRBJ1-1, the V gene TRBV28, with 7 bases matching TRBD1. CDR1 is MDHEN and CDR2 is SYDVKM in the germline V gene. CDR3 length: 14 residues. Trimming took 6 bases from V and 3 from J; bases not matched to a gene: 7. This CDR3 is CASSRTGRHTEAFF. The DNA of the CDR3 is TGTGCCAGCAGCAGGACAGGTCGGCACACTGAAGCTTTCTTT.

The chain links TRBV5-7 to TRBJ1-1; no clear D gene. TRBV5-7 is labeled an ORF, and its function is uncertain. The CDR3 covers 11 residues. V was clipped by 2 bases and J by 4 bases, with 3 bases between them. In nucleotides, the CDR3 is TGTGCCAGCAGCTTTATCACTGAAGCTTTCTTT. Protein sequence: CASSFITEAFF.

This clone was found a few times. This rearrangement joins TRBV2 to TRBJ2-7, with D hard to call. Germline CDR1 SNHLY, CDR2 FYNNEI. The CDR3 extends over 12 amino acids. V was pared by 6 bases and J by 4 bases, with 10 bases between. For the CDR3, the DNA is TGTGCCAGCAGGATAGGAGAGTACGAGCAGTACTTC. The encoded protein is CASRIGEYEQYF.

The V and J genes are TRBV5-1 and TRBJ2-7; 9 positions agree with TRBD2. CDR3 size: 15 residues. Germline V CDR1 and CDR2: SGHRS, YFSETQ. The V segment lost 0 bases and the J segment 5 bases; nucleotides outside the gene matches: 6. The chain's CDR3 is CASSLVLAGNNEQYF. The CDR3 nucleotides read TGCGCCAGCAGCTTGGTTCTAGCGGGAAATAACGAGCAGTACTTC. The full variable domain, its missing parts supplied by reference TRBV5-1 and TRBJ2-7, is KAGVTQTPRYLIKTRGQQVTLSCSPISGHRSVSWYQQTPGQGLQFLFEYFSETQRNKGNFPGRFSGRQFSNSRSEMNVSTLELGDSALYLCASSLVLAGNNEQYFGPGTRLTVT.

The V call is TRBV9, the J call TRBJ1-5; D is perhaps TRBD1 (5 bases). CDR3 length: 14 amino acids. Germline CDR1 SGDLS, CDR2 YYNGEE. The V end was cut by 0 bases, the J end by 7 bases, with 11 bases between. The CDR3 here is CASSVGGVGQPQHF. As DNA, the CDR3 is TGTGCCAGCAGCGTAGGGGGGGTGGGCCAGCCCCAGCATTTT.

The chain links TRBV28 to TRBJ1-4, with 10 bases lining up with TRBD1. Germline loops: CDR1 MDHEN, CDR2 SYDVKM. V gave up 4 bases and J gave up 8 bases; unmatched junction bases: 7. The CDR3 length is 15 residues. The CDR3, as DNA: TGTGCCAGCAGTTCCCGGACAGGGGGGACCGAAAAACTGTTTTTT. It codes for CASSSRTGGTEKLFF.

The V and J genes are TRBV27 and TRBJ2-3, with D unclear. V dropped 6 bases and J dropped 2 bases, with 24 bases sitting between them. The CDR3 has 18 residues. Per the germline V gene, CDR1 is MNHEY and CDR2 is SMNVEV (reference sequence). This CDR3 is CASSPSARISTLTDTQYF. CDR3 nucleotide sequence: TGTGCCAGCAGCCCAAGCGCCCGAATTAGCACCCTCACAGATACGCAGTATTTT.

The chain carries TRBV5-4 and TRBJ2-5; 8 bases fit TRBD2. This CDR3 has 15 residues. J lost 5 bases, V lost 1 base, and 7 bases had no gene match. Germline V CDR1 and CDR2: SGHNT, YYREEE (reference sequence). The CDR3 protein is CASSLYKAGVETQYF. In DNA form, the CDR3 reads TGTGCCAGCAGCTTGTATAAAGCGGGAGTTGAGACCCAGTACTTC.

The chain is built from TRBV5-5 and TRBJ2-3, with D uncertain. CDR1 and CDR2 (germline): SGHKS, YYEKEE (reference sequence). The CDR3 contains 15 residues. V was clipped by 3 bases and J by 0 bases, with 11 bases between them. CDR3 amino acids: CASSSDAPSTDTQYF. Here the CDR3 DNA reads TGTGCCAGCAGCTCCGATGCGCCAAGCACAGATACGCAGTATTTT.

As for this clone: At one end the junction does not follow the germline gene, possibly because of a read error. The V and J genes are TRBV6-1 and TRBJ2-3; possibly TRBD2 for D (6 bases). The CDR3 is 14 amino acids. Germline V lookup: CDR1 MNHNS, CDR2 SASEGT. The CDR3 loop reads CTSSEGLASDTQYF. The CDR3 bases are TGTACCAGCAGTGAAGGGCTAGCGTCAGATACGCAGTATTTT.

The rearrangement joins TRBV27 to TRBJ2-7, with TRBD2 matching over 10 bases. The V segment lost 5 bases and the J segment 4 bases; nucleotides outside the gene matches: 8. The CDR3 has 15 residues. Germline-derived CDR1 and CDR2 are MNHEY and SMNVEV (reference sequence). CDR3 DNA: TGTGCCAGCAGTCGAGAACTAGCGGGGATTTACGAGCAGTACTTC. Its protein product is CASSRELAGIYEQYF.

This chain joins TRBV25-1 and TRBJ1-2; D possibly corresponds to TRBD1 (6 bases). Germline V gene sequence: CDR1 MGHDK, CDR2 SYGVNS. The germline V and J ends were trimmed by 7 bases and 5 bases, with 26 bases remaining between them. This CDR3 has 17 amino acids. The CDR3 DNA follows: TGTGCCAGCACCGCGACGGGGGGCGACGTATATAGTTATGGCTACACCTTC. The encoded protein is CASTATGGDVYSYGYTF.